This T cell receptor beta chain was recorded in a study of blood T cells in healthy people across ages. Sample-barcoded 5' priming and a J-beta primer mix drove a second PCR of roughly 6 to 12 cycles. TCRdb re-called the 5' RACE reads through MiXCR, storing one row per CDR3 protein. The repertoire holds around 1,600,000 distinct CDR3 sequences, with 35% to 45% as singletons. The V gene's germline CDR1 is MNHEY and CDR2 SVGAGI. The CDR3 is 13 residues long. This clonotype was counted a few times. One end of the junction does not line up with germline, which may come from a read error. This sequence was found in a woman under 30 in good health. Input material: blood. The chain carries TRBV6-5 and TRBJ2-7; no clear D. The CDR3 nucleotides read TGTGCCAGAAGTGGACGTGACTCCGACGAGCAGTACTTC. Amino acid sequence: CARSGRDSDEQYF.